The rows below give T cell receptor beta chains drawn from one sample of a study of CD8+CD57+ T cells in acquired aplastic anemia. TCRdb re-called the reads through MiXCR, storing one row per CDR3 protein. The data contain 200,000 to 250,000 distinct CDR3 sequences, approximately 51% of them singletons. The sequencing input was sorted CD4+, CD8+, or CD8+CD57+ T cells (not recorded which) from PBMCs. These receptors were collected from a human donor with aplastic anemia. CDR3s include the opening cysteine and the closing phenylalanine or tryptophan. D genes are given only for firm matches. Where a row states a size, it is once, few, many or the class of an expanded clone; other rows omit it.

clone_size j_call d_call v_call cdr3_nt cdr3_aa
- TRBJ2-7 - TRBV6-6 TGTGCCAGCAGTTACTCCGGTGACGGCTACGAGCAGTACTTC CASSYSGDGYEQYF
once TRBJ2-1 - TRBV20-1 TGCAGTGCTAGAGCCCCCCAGTACAATGAGCAGTTCTTC CSARAPQYNEQFF
many TRBJ2-1 TRBD2 TRBV7-9 TGTGCCAGCAGCTCCCGTCATAGCGGGGGGGCCTACAATGAGCAGTTCTTC CASSSRHSGGAYNEQFF
- TRBJ1-2 TRBD1 TRBV20-1 TGCAGTGCTCGGACAGGGGACGGCTACACCTTC CSARTGDGYTF
many TRBJ2-5 TRBD1 TRBV7-2 TGTGCCAGCAGCCCGACAGGGTTTAGGGAGACCCAGTACTTC CASSPTGFRETQYF
- TRBJ2-5 - TRBV11-2 TGTGCCAGCGGCTTAGATGGCAGAGAGACCCAGTACTTC CASGLDGRETQYF
once TRBJ1-5 - TRBV20-1 TGCAGTGCCACCGCAGAGTATAGCAATCAGCCCCAGCATTTT CSATAEYSNQPQHF
many TRBJ1-6 - TRBV19 TGTGCCAGCGGGGACCTGCGGAATTCACCCCTCCACTTT CASGDLRNSPLHF
- TRBJ2-7 TRBD1 TRBV25-1 TGTGCCAGCAGCGGTAGAAGCCGGGACAGGGATGTCGGTGCCTACGAGCAGTACTTC CASSGRSRDRDVGAYEQYF
- TRBJ1-1 - TRBV6-6 TGTGCCAGCAGTTTCTTCCCTGGGGGGTCTGAAGCTTTCTTT CASSFFPGGSEAFF
- TRBJ2-3 - TRBV15 TGTGCCACCAGCAGTGCCCAGAAGGCGGGCACAGATACGCAGTATTTT CATSSAQKAGTDTQYF
many TRBJ2-1 - TRBV2 TGTGCCAGCAGCACCCCGGGGTCTACCCTCGACAATGAGCAGTTCTTC CASSTPGSTLDNEQFF
- TRBJ2-5 TRBD1 TRBV6-6 TGTGCCAGCAGTCCCTGGACAGGGACTTACCAAGAGACCCAGTACTTC CASSPWTGTYQETQYF
once TRBJ2-7 TRBD1 TRBV3-1 TGTGCCAGCAGCCATTGGGACAGGGCCTACGAGCAGTACTTC CASSHWDRAYEQYF
many TRBJ1-1 - TRBV12-3/TRBV12-4 TGTGCCAGCACCTTACCTGGGGGGAACACTGAAGCTTTCTTT CASTLPGGNTEAFF
many TRBJ2-2 TRBD2 TRBV30 TGTGCCTGGTCCGGGACTAGGACCGGGGAGCTGTTTTTT CAWSGTRTGELFF
- TRBJ1-1 TRBD1 TRBV7-9 TGTGCCAGCAGCGAAGTCCCCAGGGGGCCGCCGGGCACTGAAGCTTTCTTT CASSEVPRGPPGTEAFF
many TRBJ1-5 - TRBV6-5 TGTGCCAGCACAAGGCATGGAGGGGGGTATAGCAATCAGCCCCAGCATTTT CASTRHGGGYSNQPQHF
many TRBJ1-5 TRBD1 TRBV2 TGTGCCAGCCTTCCTCCGGGACAGACTAATCAGCCCCAGCATTTT CASLPPGQTNQPQHF
- TRBJ1-6 TRBD1 TRBV18 TGTGCCAGCTCACCCCAGAGCATACAGGGGGATAATTCACCCCTCCACTTT CASSPQSIQGDNSPLHF
many TRBJ1-2 - TRBV6-5 TGTGCCAGCAGCCAGGTGGGAGACTATGGCTACACCTTC CASSQVGDYGYTF